This record concerns one T cell receptor (beta chain) sequence. The antigen is undetermined. The CDR3 length is 15 residues. Germline V gene data show CDR1 as SNHLY and CDR2 as FYNNEI. Trimming cost V 6 bases and J 6 bases; bases outside gene matches: 11. The data stem from a study of a mutant IDH1 vaccine in newly diagnosed glioma. As for the study in general: Prior therapy was radiotherapy, temozolomide, or both; most received both.

Study-wide results and limits: Pseudoprogression appeared unlinked to shifts in leading peripheral T cell clonotypes.

Time point reported: baseline, week 1 (first vaccination visit). The treatment was: pre-vaccination baseline after standard-of-care therapy. Donor diagnoses consisted of new WHO grade 3 or 4 IDH1-mutant, ATRX-lost astrocytomas. Assay: immunoSEQ multiplex PCR; the TCRdb copy retains only in-frame clones and omits some. Of about 34,000 clones in the sample, 65% to 80% were seen once. The origin of this receptor is a man in his fifties with glioma. Some clones in this sample may be carry-over from other donors' samples. This chain connects TRBV2 to TRBJ2-7, with TRBD2 matching over 10 bases. The sample here was peripheral blood mononuclear cells (PBMCs), taken from a glioma patient treated with radiotherapy, temozolomide or both. CDR3 region: CASSPSGRAFSEQYF. The CDR3 DNA is TGTGCCAGCAGCCCGAGCGGGAGGGCCTTTTCCGAGCAGTACTTC.